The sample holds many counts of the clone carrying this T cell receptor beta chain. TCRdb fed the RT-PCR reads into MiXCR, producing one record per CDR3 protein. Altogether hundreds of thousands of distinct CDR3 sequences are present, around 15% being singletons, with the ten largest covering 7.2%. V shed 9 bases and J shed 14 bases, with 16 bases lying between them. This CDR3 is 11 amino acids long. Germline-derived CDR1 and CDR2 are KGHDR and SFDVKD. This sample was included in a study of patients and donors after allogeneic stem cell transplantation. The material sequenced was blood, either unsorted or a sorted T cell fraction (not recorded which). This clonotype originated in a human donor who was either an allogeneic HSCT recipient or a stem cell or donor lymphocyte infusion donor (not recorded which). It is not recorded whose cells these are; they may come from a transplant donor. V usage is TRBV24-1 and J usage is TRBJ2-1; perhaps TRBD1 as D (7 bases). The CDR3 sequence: CATQTGRKKFF. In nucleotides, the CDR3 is TGTGCCACCCAGACAGGGAGGAAAAAGTTCTTC.